Following are 21 T cell receptor beta chains from one sample sequenced in a study of blood T cell repertoires in COVID-19. The repertoire was sequenced with immunoSEQ multiplex PCR; TCRdb's copy has only in-frame clones and lacks some. The table lists approximately 190,000 clones, about 80% of them singletons. The material sequenced was peripheral blood. All receptors come from a human donor with acute or convalescent COVID-19. The donor label of this sample is uncertain.

The CDR3 region has the DNA TGTGCCAGCAGCTTATATGGGGCCCTCTATAATTCACCCCTCCACTTT. Its translation is CASSLYGALYNSPLHF. The chain couples TRBV7-6 to TRBJ1-6; D is possibly TRBD1 (5 bases). The V end lost 2 bases, the J end lost 3 bases, and 11 bases lay between the germline ends. Germline-derived CDR1 and CDR2 are SGHVS and FNYEAQ. The CDR3 extends over 16 amino acids. Filled out from reference TRBV7-6 and TRBJ1-6, the complete variable domain reads GAGVSQSPRYKVTKRGQDVALRCDPISGHVSLYWYRQALGQGPEFLTYFNYEAQQDKSGLPNDRFSAERPEGSISTLTIQRTEQRDSAMYRCASSLYGALYNSPLHFGNGTRLTVT.

The chain joins TRBV5-1 to TRBJ2-7; 7 bases map to TRBD1. The V segment lost 2 bases and the J segment 2 bases; nucleotides outside the gene matches: 7. Per the germline V gene, CDR1 is SGHRS and CDR2 is YFSETQ. CDR3 length: 15 residues. The CDR3, as DNA: TGCGCCAGCAGCTTCCGGACAGGCTTTACCTACGAGCAGTACTTC. Its protein is CASSFRTGFTYEQYF.

V gene TRBV3-1 (or the pseudogene TRBV3-2) combines with J gene TRBJ2-7, with 8 bases that match TRBD2. The germline V gene has CDR1 LGHDT and CDR2 YNNKEL (reference sequence). This CDR3 is built from 17 residues. V shed 4 bases, J shed 0 bases, and the junction held 11 bases outside the gene matches. The CDR3 DNA follows: TGTGCCAGCAGCCTCGGGGGGGCGGGAGACTCCTCCTACGAGCAGTACTTC. The encoded protein is CASSLGGAGDSSYEQYF.

This clone was seen a few times. V gene TRBV12-3 or TRBV12-4 combines with J gene TRBJ1-5, with no clear D. V shed 6 bases and J shed 1 base, with 4 bases lying between them. The CDR3 has 12 residues. The CDR3 protein is CASRGSNQPQHF. CDR3 DNA: TGTGCCAGCAGGGGCAGCAATCAGCCCCAGCATTTT.

The chain recombines TRBV28 with TRBJ1-1; D is unresolved. The V end was cut by 10 bases, the J end by 2 bases, with 8 bases between. The germline gives CDR1 MDHEN, CDR2 SYDVKM. This CDR3 comprises 11 residues. CDR3 residues: CATLTNTEAFF. CDR3 coding DNA: TGTGCCACCCTAACCAACACTGAAGCTTTCTTT.

The genes are TRBV9 and TRBJ2-1; D possibly corresponds to TRBD2 (7 bases). V was shortened by 2 bases and J by 8 bases, with 17 bases between the two germline ends. The CDR3 is 15 residues long. Germline V gives CDR1 SGDLS, CDR2 YYNGEE. The CDR3 reads CASSVRLGGGHEQFF. CDR3 DNA: TGTGCCAGCAGCGTCCGGCTGGGAGGGGGGCATGAGCAGTTCTTC.

The chain has TRBV6-2 or TRBV6-3 and TRBJ2-7; TRBD1 might be the D (6 bases). The V gene's germline CDR1 is MNHEY and CDR2 SVGEGT. Trimming pared 5 bases from V and 2 bases from J, leaving 13 bases between. The CDR3 is 14 amino acids. DNA for the CDR3: TGTGCCAGCAGTGACCCGACAGGAGCCTACGAGCAGTACTTC. Translation: CASSDPTGAYEQYF.

The chain is built from TRBV7-2 and TRBJ1-4; 7 nucleotides align to TRBD1. V lost 4 bases and J lost 8; bases outside the gene matches: 13. Germline-derived CDR1 and CDR2 are SGHTA and FQGNSA. This CDR3 has 16 amino acids. CDR3 region: CASSSVRGLQGEKLFF. The CDR3 nucleotides read TGTGCCAGCAGCTCAGTCAGGGGCCTACAGGGGGAAAAACTGTTTTTT.

The chain combines TRBV15 with TRBJ1-4; maybe TRBD1 (6 bases). Trimming cost V 2 bases and J 4 bases, with 11 bases left between them. CDR1 and CDR2 (germline): LNHNV, YYDKDF (reference sequence). This CDR3 is 15 amino acids long. CDR3 DNA sequence: TGTGCCACCAGCAGATCGACAGGCAGTAATGAAAAACTGTTTTTT. Its translation is CATSRSTGSNEKLFF.

The genes are TRBV27 and TRBJ2-5; 11 bases align to TRBD2. CDR1 and CDR2 from the germline V gene are MNHEY and SMNVEV (reference sequence). This CDR3 region has 14 residues. V shed 6 bases and J 3 bases; nucleotides not matched to a gene: 3. CDR3 sequence: CASRRLAGKETQYF. The CDR3 DNA is TGTGCCAGCAGGAGACTAGCGGGGAAAGAGACCCAGTACTTC.

The CDR3 nucleotides are TGTGCCAGCGCATCCGGGACTTACACAGATACGCAGTATTTT. Its protein product is CASASGTYTDTQYF. V gene TRBV6-5 combines with J gene TRBJ2-3, with D maybe TRBD2 (6 bases). V was trimmed by 8 bases and J by 2 bases, leaving 14 bases between them. Germline V gene lookup returns CDR1 MNHEY and CDR2 SVGAGI. This CDR3 spans 14 amino acids.

This chain uses TRBV4-3 with TRBJ1-1; TRBD1 is a possible D gene (5 bases). The CDR3 is 13 residues long. CDR1 and CDR2 (germline): LGHNA, YSLEER. The V end lost 4 bases, the J end lost 11 bases, and 17 bases lay between the germline ends. The CDR3 loop is CASSPLTRGMAFF. The CDR3, as DNA: TGCGCCAGCAGCCCTTTGACCCGGGGGATGGCTTTCTTT.

The chain uses TRBV18 and TRBJ2-1, with 13 bases aligning to TRBD2. CDR1 is KGHSH and CDR2 is LQKENI in the germline V gene. The CDR3 is made up of 19 amino acids. After removal of 6 bases from V and 3 bases from J, the junction contained 14 bases not matched to a gene. The CDR3 region is CASSPLYLLAGGIYNEQFF. The CDR3 DNA sequence: TGTGCCAGCTCCCCTTTATACCTACTAGCGGGAGGGATCTACAATGAGCAGTTCTTC.

The CDR3 region has the DNA TGTGCCAGCTTAGCGGGAGGTTCCTACAATGAGCAGTTCTTC. It translates to CASLAGGSYNEQFF. This chain uses TRBV27 with TRBJ2-1, with 10 bases aligning to TRBD2. The V gene's germline CDR1 is MNHEY and CDR2 SMNVEV (reference sequence). V lost 8 bases to trimming and J lost 1 base; unmatched junction nucleotides: 2. CDR3 size: 14 residues.

The chain employs TRBV11-2 and TRBJ2-7; D might be TRBD1 (5 bases). The CDR3 is 13 residues long. From germline, CDR1 is SGHAT and CDR2 FQNNGV. V was shortened by 5 bases and J by 1 base, with 9 bases between the two germline ends. CDR3 protein: CASSLDISYEQYF. CDR3 nucleotide sequence: TGTGCCAGCAGCCTGGACATTTCCTACGAGCAGTACTTC.

This chain joins TRBV11-2 and TRBJ1-3; 7 bases align to TRBD1. This CDR3 spans 12 amino acids. Germline CDR1 SGHAT, CDR2 FQNNGV. J gave up 8 bases and V 4 bases, and 2 bases lay outside the gene matches. DNA of the CDR3: TGTGCCAGCAGCTCACAGGGGCACACCATATATTTT. This translates into CASSSQGHTIYF.

The gene calls are TRBV18 and TRBJ1-6; the D is unclear. V lost 2 bases, J lost 0 bases, and 5 bases lay in between. The CDR3 length is 15 residues. Germline CDR1 and CDR2: KGHSH and LQKENI. The CDR3, as DNA: TGTGCCAGCTCACCATTAAACTCCTATAATTCACCCCTCCACTTT. This gives the protein CASSPLNSYNSPLHF.

The chain joins TRBV7-2 to TRBJ2-7; a possible D gene is TRBD1 (5 bases). Germline V gives CDR1 SGHTA, CDR2 FQGNSA. The CDR3 has 15 amino acids. With 1 base removed from V and 2 bases from J, the gap between germline ends came to 12 bases. Written as DNA, the CDR3 is TGTGCCAGCAGCTTAGGGGGATCAGGGACCTACGAGCAGTACTTC. It is translated as CASSLGGSGTYEQYF.

This chain uses TRBV11-2 with TRBJ1-6; 8 bases map to TRBD1. Per the germline V gene, CDR1 is SGHAT and CDR2 is FQNNGV. The CDR3 is 13 amino acids. V lost 4 bases to trimming and J lost 9 bases; unmatched junction nucleotides: 2. Here the CDR3 DNA reads TGTGCCAGCAGCTCCGACAGGGGTTCACCCCTCCACTTT. It specifies CASSSDRGSPLHF.

This clone turned up a few times. This CDR3 reads CASNPAGKNEQYF. CDR3 bases: TGTGCCAGCAACCCAGCAGGAAAAAACGAGCAGTACTTC. V is TRBV2 and J is TRBJ2-7; D remains ambiguous. Germline values: CDR1 SNHLY, CDR2 FYNNEI. With 7 bases removed from V and 5 bases from J, the gap between germline ends came to 15 bases. CDR3 length: 13 amino acids.

J is TRBJ2-1 and V is TRBV15; a possible D gene is TRBD2 (5 bases). V shed 0 bases and J shed 5 bases, with 11 bases lying between them. The CDR3 runs 15 residues. CDR1 and CDR2 from the germline V gene are LNHNV and YYDKDF (reference sequence). The CDR3 here is CATSRDNSAHNEQFF. CDR3 DNA: TGTGCCACCAGCAGAGATAATAGCGCCCACAATGAGCAGTTCTTC.